This TCR beta chain was captured by sequencing in a study of T-cell memory formation after mild COVID-19. TCRdb reprocessed the 5' RACE reads via MiXCR and lists one record per CDR3 protein. The table has hundreds of thousands of distinct CDR3 sequences, about a fifth seen once. To note about this clonotype: Its antigen remains unidentified.

This CDR3 has 14 residues. V lost 5 bases and J lost 8, with 18 bases in between. Whole-study findings and limits: Memory sampled before infection contained some responding clones, suggesting cross-reactive memory joined. From day 15 to 85, contracting clones were balanced between CD4 and CD8, whereas later expanders leaned toward CD4+.

The TCR comes from an adult woman who had mild COVID-19 (a few samples of this study predate the infection). Cell type and time point are not known. This sequence joins TRBV12-3 or TRBV12-4 and TRBJ1-2, with D maybe TRBD1 (6 bases). The sample was PBMCs or a T cell subset sorted from them (not recorded which). The CDR3 sequence: CASSLLTTGTGYTF. The CDR3, as DNA: TGTGCCAGCAGTCTCCTCACTACAGGGACCGGCTACACCTTC.